This record looks at one T cell receptor (beta chain) sequence and its context. The antigen remains undetermined. The sample is drawn from a study of cytomegalovirus exposure and HLA in healthy donors. V lost 1 base, J lost 3 bases, and 10 bases lay in between. The CDR3 has 14 amino acids. Germline CDR1 and CDR2: SGHVS and FNYEAQ. The assay was immunoSEQ multiplex PCR, and TCRdb's table has in-frame clones only and misses some. The repertoire has 110,000 or so clones, approximately 90% of them found once; the top ten carry about 1.8%. Whole-study findings and limits: It was confirmed in vitro that a few of the CMV-associated chains were specific for CMV antigens. Rare sequences made up most TCRs, while some public TCRs were found in many donors.

The chain recombines TRBV7-6 with TRBJ2-7; no definite D call. The receptor comes from a man aged 18 to 30 in good health and CMV-seronegative. The material sequenced was PBMCs. The CDR3 loop is CASSLDGLGYEQYF. CDR3 nucleotide sequence: TGTGCCAGCAGCTTAGACGGGTTGGGCTACGAGCAGTACTTC.